The 8 T cell receptor beta chains below were found in one sample sequenced in a study of cytomegalovirus exposure and HLA in healthy donors. A multiplex PCR was run with 60 Vbeta primers and 13 Jbeta primers. Measured with immunoSEQ multiplex PCR; TCRdb has only the in-frame clones, and not every one. This sample contains 45,000 to 60,000 clones. Source material: PBMCs. All receptors derive from a female donor in good health and CMV-seronegative.

The chain combines TRBV5-1 with TRBJ1-1; D possibly corresponds to TRBD1 (6 bases). Trimming left V 3 bases short and J 5 bases short, with 11 bases between. The CDR3 spans 13 residues. Per the germline V gene, CDR1 is SGHRS and CDR2 is YFSETQ. Written as DNA, the CDR3 is TGCGCCAGCAGCTCAACAGGGCGAACTGAAGCTTTCTTT. Encoded protein: CASSSTGRTEAFF.

CDR3 region: CASSGPGQRFYEQYF. The CDR3 nucleotides read TGTGCCAGCAGCGGGCCGGGACAGAGATTCTACGAGCAGTACTTC. The chain couples TRBV5-6 to TRBJ2-7; 7 bases are a match to TRBD1. The CDR3 contains 15 residues. Germline-derived CDR1 and CDR2 are SGHDT and YYEEEE. V lost 4 bases to trimming and J lost 3 bases; unmatched junction nucleotides: 10.

This chain joins TRBV20-1 and TRBJ2-7; possible D gene TRBD1, 6 bases. This CDR3 contains 11 residues. Trimming stripped 6 bases from V and 3 bases from J, with 9 bases between. Germline V gene lookup returns CDR1 DFQATT and CDR2 SNEGSKA (reference sequence). CDR3 sequence (DNA): TGCAGTGCGGGGACATTCTACGAGCAGTACTTC. This gives the protein CSAGTFYEQYF.

The chain combines TRBV7-3 with TRBJ2-2; the match to TRBD2 covers 8 bases. The CDR3 totals 15 residues. V lost 5 bases to trimming and J lost 1 base; unmatched junction nucleotides: 3. Per germline, CDR1 SGHTA and CDR2 FQGTGA. CDR3 sequence: CASSPSGGNTGELFF. Here the CDR3 DNA reads TGTGCCAGCAGCCCGAGCGGGGGGAACACCGGGGAGCTGTTTTTT.

The chain combines TRBV19 with TRBJ1-1; the match to TRBD1 covers 7 bases. This CDR3 spans 17 amino acids. Losses at the gene ends were 7 bases for V and 5 bases for J; bases not matched to a gene: 19. The germline CDR1 and CDR2 sequences are LNHDA and SQIVND (reference sequence). CDR3 sequence reads: CASNLPRAGDRETEAFF. The CDR3 DNA sequence: TGTGCCAGTAACCTCCCGCGAGCTGGCGACAGGGAGACTGAAGCTTTCTTT.

The chain employs TRBV7-9 and TRBJ2-7; tentative D call: TRBD1 (7 bases). CDR3 size: 17 residues. Deletions cut 1 base from V and 12 bases from J, with 28 bases between. Germline V gene data show CDR1 as SEHNR and CDR2 as FQNEAQ (reference sequence). This CDR3 reads CASSLGVTTSRGEPLYF. The CDR3 DNA follows: TGTGCCAGCAGCTTAGGGGTTACTACGAGCAGGGGGGAGCCCCTGTACTTC.

The CDR3 nucleotides are TGTGCCTGGAGTGCCTGGAACACTGAAGCTTTCTTT. Its protein is CAWSAWNTEAFF. This chain connects TRBV30 to TRBJ1-1; D call uncertain. Germline-derived CDR1 and CDR2 are GTSNPN and SVGIG (reference sequence). The CDR3 loop spans 12 amino acids. V dropped 1 base and J dropped 1 base, with 4 bases sitting between them.

The chain uses TRBV4-3 and TRBJ2-7; D perhaps matches TRBD1 (6 bases). This CDR3 is built from 15 residues. V was trimmed by 0 bases and J by 4 bases, leaving 13 bases between them. Per germline, CDR1 LGHNA and CDR2 YSLEER. CDR3 in DNA: TGCGCCAGCAGCCAAGATACTGGGACAAGATACGAGCAGTACTTC. Its protein is CASSQDTGTRYEQYF.